The 32 T cell receptor beta chains in this list originate from one sample, sequenced in a study of T cell repertoires in cytomegalovirus infection. TCRdb re-derived calls from the reads in MiXCR, one entry per CDR3 protein. In the table there are approximately 250,000 distinct CDR3 sequences, roughly 20% of which are singletons. Sequenced: CD8+ T cells from PBMCs. The receptors come from a human donor in good health (CMV status not recorded). Some clones in this sample may be carry-over from other donors' samples.

This clonotype was counted between two and nine times. The DNA for the CDR3 is TGTGCCAGCAGCCAAGCCAACTACGAGCAGTACTTC. Translated, it gives CASSQANYEQYF. The rearrangement uses TRBV14 and TRBJ2-7; no definite D call. With 1 base removed from V and 3 bases from J, the gap between germline ends came to 4 bases. Germline V CDR1 and CDR2: SGHDN, FVKESK. This CDR3 comprises 12 residues.

On this clonotype: Compared with germline, one end of the junction differs, possibly owing to a read error. V gene TRBV7-9 combines with J gene TRBJ1-2; no definite D call. This CDR3 is built from 10 residues. The V gene's germline CDR1 is SEHNR and CDR2 FQNEAQ (reference sequence). This CDR3 reads CASSLGGLAF. In nucleotides, the CDR3 is TGTGCCAGCAGCTTAGGAGGCCTCGCCTTC.

This clonotype was observed a handful of times. The J gene is TRBJ1-4, the V gene TRBV4-1; no reliable D call. The CDR3 is made up of 14 amino acids. Germline V CDR1 and CDR2: MGHRA, YSYEKL. Trimming removed 2 bases at V and 8 bases at J, with 12 bases between. CDR3 amino acids: CASSQSNGYEKLFF. In DNA form, the CDR3 reads TGCGCCAGCAGCCAATCCAACGGATACGAAAAACTGTTTTTT.

This clonotype came up a few times. The chain has TRBV28 and TRBJ1-1; no firm D call. The CDR3 runs 14 residues. Between the trimmed V and J ends, which lost 8 bases and 3 bases, there was a span of 16 bases. From germline, CDR1 is MDHEN and CDR2 SYDVKM. The CDR3 reads CASGFQDAYTEAFF. The DNA of the CDR3 is TGTGCCAGCGGGTTTCAGGACGCATACACTGAAGCTTTCTTT.

This clonotype was recorded a few times. The genes are TRBV28 and TRBJ2-3; D not certain. The CDR3 consists of 14 residues. The ends were cut back, 4 bases at V and 6 bases at J, with 14 bases in the middle. CDR1 MDHEN and CDR2 SYDVKM come from the germline V gene. The CDR3 nucleotides are TGTGCCAGCAGTTCCCGGCTAGTTGGGGATACGCAGTATTTT. This encodes CASSSRLVGDTQYF. Complete variable domain (other parts from reference TRBV28 and TRBJ2-3): DVKVTQSSRYLVKRTGEKVFLECVQDMDHENMFWYRQDPGLGLRLIYFSYDVKMKEKGDIPEGYSVSREKKERFSLILESASTNQTSMYLCASSSRLVGDTQYFGPGTRLTVL.

This clonotype was seen at least ten times. V gene TRBV27 combines with J gene TRBJ2-3, with D unclear. V lost 3 bases and J 0 bases, leaving 4 bases between the germline ends. This CDR3 contains 13 residues. CDR1 and CDR2 (germline): MNHEY, SMNVEV (reference sequence). The DNA for the CDR3 is TGTGCCAGCAGTTTTTTTAGCACAGATACGCAGTATTTT. Amino acids: CASSFFSTDTQYF.

This clonotype was seen a few times. This chain joins TRBV29-1 and TRBJ2-1, with D perhaps matching TRBD2 (6 bases). V was trimmed by 7 bases and J by 1 base, leaving 20 bases between them. This CDR3 contains 16 residues. Germline values: CDR1 SQVTM, CDR2 ANQGSEA. CDR3 DNA sequence: TGCAGCGCCGGATTCGGGACTGCCCCTTCCTACAATGAGCAGTTCTTC. Translating gives CSAGFGTAPSYNEQFF.

This clonotype was seen a few times. The chain joins TRBV28 to TRBJ1-5; maybe TRBD1 (5 bases). Germline CDR1 MDHEN, CDR2 SYDVKM. V was trimmed by 1 base and J by 6 bases, leaving 10 bases between them. The CDR3 has 14 amino acids. The CDR3 nucleotides are TGTGCCAGCAGTTTATCGGGGGGAGGTCAGCCCCAGCATTTT. Protein product: CASSLSGGGQPQHF.

This clonotype was seen ten or more times. The chain employs TRBV6-2 or TRBV6-3 and TRBJ1-1; D may be TRBD1 (5 bases). Germline-derived CDR1 and CDR2 are MNHEY and SVGEGT. Trimming stripped 3 bases from V and 5 bases from J, with 13 bases between. The length of the CDR3 is 14 residues. The CDR3 DNA reads as TGTGCCAGCAGTTATCCCGGGGGGGGGACTGAAGCTTTCTTT. This codes for CASSYPGGGTEAFF.

This clonotype has only a few counts. This chain connects TRBV7-9 to TRBJ1-1, with 9 bases matching TRBD1. The germline V gene has CDR1 SEHNR and CDR2 FQNEAQ (reference sequence). This CDR3 has 16 amino acids. V trimming: 4 bases; J trimming: 1 base; junction bases outside the gene matches: 7. The CDR3 loop reads CASSSMGQGWNTEAFF. The CDR3 DNA sequence: TGTGCCAGCAGCTCTATGGGACAGGGATGGAACACTGAAGCTTTCTTT.

The table lists this clonotype with a few counts. In nucleotides, the CDR3 is TGTGCCAGCAGTCCAGTGAGTCAGCCCCAGCATTTT. Protein product: CASSPVSQPQHF. The chain employs TRBV12-3 or TRBV12-4 and TRBJ1-5; D not resolved. This CDR3 is 12 amino acids long. V shed 5 bases and J shed 6 bases, with 8 bases lying between them.

This clonotype was observed a handful of times. The chain is built from TRBV9 and TRBJ2-1; D unresolved. This CDR3 has 13 amino acids. Germline V gene sequence: CDR1 SGDLS, CDR2 YYNGEE. The germline V and J ends were trimmed by 4 bases and 4 bases, with 9 bases remaining between them. CDR3 in DNA: TGTGCCAGCAGCCCTAAAGGTTACAATGAGCAGTTCTTC. It translates to CASSPKGYNEQFF.

The chain has TRBV2 and TRBJ2-7; 7 positions match TRBD2. The CDR3 spans 15 residues. The ends lost 3 bases at V and 3 bases at J; junction bases unmatched: 8. The germline V gene has CDR1 SNHLY and CDR2 FYNNEI. CDR3 coding DNA: TGTGCCAGCAGTGACGGGGGGATTGTCGGCTACGAGCAGTACTTC. Translation: CASSDGGIVGYEQYF.

This clonotype has at least ten counts. The V gene is TRBV7-9, the J gene TRBJ2-3, with D possibly TRBD2 on 6 matching bases. There are 12 residues in the CDR3. Germline V CDR1 and CDR2: SEHNR, FQNEAQ (reference sequence). Trimming stripped 4 bases from V and 12 bases from J, with 14 bases between. The CDR3 is CASSSSLALQYF. CDR3 nucleotides: TGTGCCAGCAGCTCCTCACTAGCCTTACAGTATTTT.

The rearrangement joins TRBV20-1 to TRBJ2-3, with TRBD1 matching over 7 bases. V was pared by 4 bases and J by 4 bases, with 20 bases of the junction left unmatched. This CDR3 has 18 residues. Per germline, CDR1 DFQATT and CDR2 SNEGSKA (reference sequence). The CDR3 bases are TGCAGTGCTACAGACAGGGAGAGGACGCCCTATCTCCCAGATACGCAGTATTTT. Encoded protein: CSATDRERTPYLPDTQYF.

Ten or more counts support this clonotype. This rearrangement joins TRBV5-6 to TRBJ2-1; 7 bases are shared with TRBD1. V lost 3 bases, J lost 2 bases, and 8 bases stayed unmatched. Germline CDR1 is SGHDT and CDR2 is YYEEEE. This CDR3 has 16 amino acids. The CDR3 DNA sequence: TGTGCCAGCAGCTCAAAGACAGGGTTGACCTACAATGAGCAGTTCTTC. Translation: CASSSKTGLTYNEQFF.

In this sample, this clonotype turned up a few times. V gene TRBV27 combines with J gene TRBJ2-7; D possibly corresponds to TRBD1 (6 bases). The CDR3 consists of 12 residues. Germline V gene lookup returns CDR1 MNHEY and CDR2 SMNVEV (reference sequence). V was cut by 8 bases and J by 4 bases, with 12 bases left in between. The CDR3 nucleotides read TGTGCCAGCGGTGACAGGCTGTACGAGCAGTACTTC. Its translation is CASGDRLYEQYF.

The rearrangement uses TRBV6-6 and TRBJ2-5, with D perhaps matching TRBD2 (7 bases). Trimming took 0 bases from V and 9 from J, leaving 17 bases between them. The germline CDR1 and CDR2 sequences are MNHNY and SVGAGI (reference sequence). The CDR3 covers 15 residues. The CDR3 reads CASSYSGGPVEPQYF. The CDR3 DNA sequence: TGTGCCAGCAGTTACTCCGGGGGGCCGGTGGAGCCCCAGTACTTC.

This clonotype has only a few counts. This rearrangement joins TRBV20-1 to TRBJ1-2; D may be TRBD1 (5 bases). This CDR3 region has 16 residues. The ends were cut back, 0 bases at V and 6 bases at J, with 20 bases in the middle. CDR1 and CDR2 (germline): DFQATT, SNEGSKA (reference sequence). This chain's CDR3 is CSARDIDSLGTHGYTF. The CDR3 DNA is TGCAGTGCTAGAGACATTGACAGCCTAGGGACTCATGGCTACACCTTC.

V gene TRBV2 combines with J gene TRBJ2-3, with D perhaps TRBD1 (7 bases). This CDR3 is built from 15 residues. Germline CDR1 reads SNHLY; CDR2 reads FYNNEI. Deletions cut 1 base from V and 3 bases from J, with 11 bases between. DNA of the CDR3: TGTGCCAGCAGTGAAGAGGCAGGGGGGACAGATACGCAGTATTTT. The encoded protein is CASSEEAGGTDTQYF.

V is TRBV19 and J is TRBJ2-1, with 10 bases identical to TRBD2. The CDR3 has 14 residues. Germline CDR1 LNHDA, CDR2 SQIVND (reference sequence). Trimming took 5 bases from V and 7 from J; bases not matched to a gene: 5. The CDR3 sequence is CASSPLAGVNEQFF. The DNA for the CDR3 is TGTGCCAGTAGTCCTCTAGCGGGGGTGAATGAGCAGTTCTTC.

The chain links TRBV2 to TRBJ1-2, with D unresolved. The CDR3 loop spans 13 amino acids. The V and J ends lost 4 bases and 0 bases respectively, with 6 bases between them. CDR1 and CDR2 from the germline V gene are SNHLY and FYNNEI. The CDR3 DNA reads TGTGCCAGCAGTGGACACGCTAACTATGGCTACACCTTC. Translation: CASSGHANYGYTF.

This clonotype was observed many times. The chain couples TRBV11-2 to TRBJ1-2; 7 bases fit TRBD1. The CDR3 is 17 residues long. V lost 1 base and J lost 3; bases outside the gene matches: 11. Looked up from germline, CDR1 is SGHAT and CDR2 is FQNNGV. Here the CDR3 reads CASSLVLQGEKYYGYTF. The CDR3 DNA reads as TGTGCCAGCAGCTTAGTACTCCAGGGGGAAAAATACTATGGCTACACCTTC.

This clonotype was found many times. The chain has TRBV7-9 and TRBJ2-7; D gene uncertain. Germline CDR1 and CDR2: SEHNR and FQNEAQ (reference sequence). The CDR3 loop spans 13 amino acids. V was clipped by 2 bases and J by 2 bases, with 7 bases between them. The CDR3 DNA reads TGTGCCAGCAGCTTAATCAGTACCTACGAGCAGTACTTC. The encoded protein is CASSLISTYEQYF.

This clonotype was seen only a few times. The J gene is TRBJ2-3, the V gene TRBV5-1; the D gene is possibly TRBD1 (6 bases). The germline CDR1 and CDR2 sequences are SGHRS and YFSETQ. This CDR3 contains 13 residues. Trimming stripped 2 bases from V and 3 bases from J, with 7 bases between. Here the CDR3 DNA reads TGCGCCAGCAGCTTAGGACAGACAGATACGCAGTATTTT. Its protein is CASSLGQTDTQYF.

There are many counts of this clonotype. V and J are TRBV6-2 or TRBV6-3 and TRBJ2-1, with D possibly being TRBD2 (5 bases). The CDR3 contains 15 residues. The germline CDR1 and CDR2 sequences are MNHEY and SVGEGT. Trimming took 4 bases from V and 0 from J, leaving 10 bases between them. DNA of the CDR3: TGTGCCAGCAGTTGGACGGGAAGCTCCTACAATGAGCAGTTCTTC. Translating gives CASSWTGSSYNEQFF.

The chain carries TRBV20-1 and TRBJ2-5; 9 positions match TRBD2. The CDR3 has 15 amino acids. The V gene end was trimmed by 5 bases and the J gene end by 4 bases; junction bases not matched to a gene: 11. CDR1 and CDR2 (germline): DFQATT, SNEGSKA (reference sequence). This CDR3 reads CSAFPSRGGRETQYF. The DNA for the CDR3 is TGCAGTGCTTTCCCTTCGCGGGGGGGCCGAGAGACCCAGTACTTC.

This clonotype was counted many times. The chain recombines TRBV12-3 or TRBV12-4 with TRBJ1-1; D is uncertain. Deletions cut 6 bases from V and 5 bases from J, with 16 bases between. The CDR3 spans 14 residues. CDR3 in DNA: TGTGCCAGCAGCCCCATAACACTAGAGACTGAAGCTTTCTTT. Protein product: CASSPITLETEAFF.

There are a few counts of this clonotype. The chain joins TRBV28 to TRBJ2-5; D remains ambiguous. V was cut by 4 bases and J by 7 bases, with 16 bases left in between. The CDR3 is made up of 14 amino acids. Germline loops: CDR1 MDHEN, CDR2 SYDVKM. The CDR3 DNA reads as TGTGCCAGCAGTTCGGACGGACCCCTAGGGACCCAGTACTTC. It yields the protein CASSSDGPLGTQYF.

This clonotype came up many times. The CDR3 protein is CASSPDPRWDEQFF. DNA of the CDR3: TGTGCCAGCAGCCCGGACCCTCGGTGGGATGAGCAGTTCTTC. The chain recombines TRBV7-8 with TRBJ2-1; D gene ambiguous. CDR1 and CDR2 from the germline V gene are SGHVS and FQNEAQ. This CDR3 region has 14 residues. V gave up 5 bases and J gave up 8 bases, with 16 bases separating them.

Ten or more counts support this clonotype. The genes are TRBV28 and TRBJ1-2; D might be TRBD1 (5 bases). Germline values: CDR1 MDHEN, CDR2 SYDVKM. With 5 bases removed from V and 7 bases from J, the gap between germline ends came to 11 bases. The CDR3 is 12 amino acids. CDR3 sequence (DNA): TGTGCCAGCAGTCCCGGGACGGTTGGCTACACCTTC. It encodes CASSPGTVGYTF.

This clonotype was observed a few times. J is TRBJ1-5 and V is TRBV28; D remains ambiguous. Germline CDR1 is MDHEN and CDR2 is SYDVKM. Trimming shortened V by 5 bases and J by 2 bases, and 16 bases separated the two germline ends. The CDR3 loop spans 16 amino acids. DNA for the CDR3: TGTGCCAGCAGTCCTCTCTTGGGTAGGGGCAATCAGCCCCAGCATTTT. Translated: CASSPLLGRGNQPQHF.